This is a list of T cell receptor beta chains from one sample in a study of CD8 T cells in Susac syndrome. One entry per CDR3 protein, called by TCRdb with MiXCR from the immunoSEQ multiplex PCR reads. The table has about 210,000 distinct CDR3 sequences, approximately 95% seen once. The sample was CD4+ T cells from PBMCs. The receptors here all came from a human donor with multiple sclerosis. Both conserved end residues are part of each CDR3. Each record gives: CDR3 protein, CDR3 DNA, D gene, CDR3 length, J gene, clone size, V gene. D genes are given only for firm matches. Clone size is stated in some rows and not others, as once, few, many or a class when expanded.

CSARPGGDSAFF | TGCAGTGCTAGACCCGGAGGGGATTCGGCTTTCTTT | - | 12 | TRBJ1-1 | - | TRBV20-1
CASSFPGANVLTF | TGTGCCAGCAGCTTTCCTGGGGCCAACGTCCTGACTTTC | - | 13 | TRBJ2-6 | - | TRBV7-3
CASSWGQLNTEAFF | TGCGCCAGCAGCTGGGGACAGCTGAACACTGAAGCTTTCTTT | TRBD1 | 14 | TRBJ1-1 | - | TRBV5-1
CASGGAGRAGQFF | TGTGCCAGCGGTGGGGCGGGGAGGGCCGGTCAGTTCTTC | TRBD2 | 13 | TRBJ2-1 | - | TRBV27
CASSPQGLATEAFF | TGTGCCAGCTCACCACAGGGGTTGGCCACTGAAGCTTTCTTT | - | 14 | TRBJ1-1 | - | TRBV18
CSVSGTSGLSYEQYF | TGCAGCGTGTCCGGGACTAGCGGCCTCTCCTACGAGCAGTACTTC | TRBD2 | 15 | TRBJ2-7 | - | TRBV29-1
CASSQLLGDTQYF | TGTGCCAGCAGCCAACTTCTGGGAGATACGCAGTATTTT | - | 13 | TRBJ2-3 | - | TRBV4-2
CSVALVGRSNYGYTF | TGCAGCGTTGCTTTGGTGGGGAGGTCAAACTATGGCTACACCTTC | - | 15 | TRBJ1-2 | - | TRBV29-1
CASSSDLYEQYF | TGTGCCAGCAGTTCCGACCTCTACGAGCAGTACTTC | - | 12 | TRBJ2-7 | - | TRBV6-5
CASSGKLGTTDTQYF | TGCGCCAGCAGCGGAAAACTTGGGACCACAGATACGCAGTATTTT | - | 15 | TRBJ2-3 | once | TRBV4-1
CASSNRARSDEQFF | TGTGCCAGCAGCAACAGGGCTCGGAGCGATGAGCAGTTCTTC | - | 14 | TRBJ2-1 | - | TRBV11-1
CAYLGVAGGSGSYNEQFF | TGTGCCTACCTGGGGGTAGCGGGAGGTTCGGGATCCTACAATGAGCAGTTCTTC | TRBD2 | 18 | TRBJ2-1 | - | TRBV30
CASSYFQTNSPLHF | TGTGCCAGCAGTTACTTCCAGACTAATTCACCCCTCCACTTT | - | 14 | TRBJ1-6 | - | TRBV6-5
CASSFPLETQYF | TGTGCCAGCAGCTTTCCTTTGGAGACCCAGTACTTC | - | 12 | TRBJ2-5 | - | TRBV5-4
CASRTGTGEAEQYF | TGTGCCAGCAGAACCGGGACAGGGGAGGCCGAGCAGTACTTC | TRBD1 | 14 | TRBJ2-7 | once | TRBV6-5
CAWRPQVTEAFF | TGTGCCTGGAGGCCGCAGGTGACTGAAGCTTTCTTT | - | 12 | TRBJ1-1 | - | TRBV30
CAWSGTGIDGYTF | TGTGCCTGGAGTGGGACAGGGATTGATGGCTACACCTTC | TRBD1 | 13 | TRBJ1-2 | - | TRBV30
CASSPIFYGTQYF | TGTGCCAGCAGTCCTATATTCTACGGTACGCAGTATTTT | - | 13 | TRBJ2-3 | - | TRBV27
CASSISGATQYF | TGTGCCAGCAGTATTAGCGGCGCGACCCAGTACTTC | - | 12 | TRBJ2-5 | - | TRBV27
CASSFDTGPNYNEQFF | TGTGCCAGCAGTTTCGATACAGGCCCCAACTACAATGAGCAGTTCTTC | - | 16 | TRBJ2-1 | - | TRBV12-3/TRBV12-4
CASSKASRQGRSYNSPLHF | TGTGCCAGCAGCAAAGCATCACGACAGGGGAGGTCCTATAATTCACCCCTCCACTTT | TRBD1 | 19 | TRBJ1-6 | once | TRBV12-3/TRBV12-4
CASSVSKGRIAGVSNEQFF | TGTGCCAGCAGCGTATCCAAGGGGCGGATAGCGGGAGTGAGCAATGAGCAGTTCTTC | TRBD2 | 19 | TRBJ2-1 | - | TRBV9
CASSQVFDRGYEQYF | TGCGCCAGCAGCCAAGTATTTGACAGGGGGTACGAGCAGTACTTC | TRBD1 | 15 | TRBJ2-7 | - | TRBV4-1
CASSDGGDSYNEQFF | TGTGCCAGCAGCGACGGGGGAGACTCCTACAATGAGCAGTTCTTC | - | 15 | TRBJ2-1 | once | TRBV9
CSAGPPGSYEQYF | TGCAGTGCTGGGCCTCCGGGGTCCTACGAGCAGTACTTC | - | 13 | TRBJ2-7 | - | TRBV20-1
CASRVAGGPVDEQFF | TGTGCCAGCAGGGTAGCGGGGGGGCCGGTTGATGAGCAGTTCTTC | TRBD2 | 15 | TRBJ2-1 | - | TRBV6-5
CSLRGDTLTDTQYF | TGCAGCCTCCGGGGGGACACCCTCACAGATACGCAGTATTTT | - | 14 | TRBJ2-3 | - | TRBV29-1
CASRGARGPYNEQFF | TGTGCCAGCAGGGGGGCTCGCGGCCCCTACAATGAGCAGTTCTTC | - | 15 | TRBJ2-1 | - | TRBV27
CSADGTSGGEETQYF | TGCAGTGCCGACGGGACTAGCGGGGGGGAAGAGACCCAGTACTTC | TRBD2 | 15 | TRBJ2-5 | - | TRBV20-1
CASSVGQPPGQQYF | TGTGCCAGCAGCGTAGGACAGCCACCGGGGCAGCAGTACTTC | - | 14 | TRBJ2-7 | - | TRBV9
CASSRDRVRYEQYF | TGTGCCAGCAGTCGAGACAGGGTGCGTTACGAGCAGTACTTC | TRBD1 | 14 | TRBJ2-7 | - | TRBV6-5
CASSQGPTRGNEQYF | TGTGCCAGCAGCCAGGGACCCACCAGGGGGAACGAGCAGTACTTC | TRBD1 | 15 | TRBJ2-7 | - | TRBV4-2
CASSEMGQGEETQYF | TGTGCCAGCAGTGAAATGGGACAGGGAGAAGAGACCCAGTACTTC | TRBD1 | 15 | TRBJ2-5 | - | TRBV25-1
CASTNGGVGTDTQYF | TGTGCCAGCACCAACGGCGGGGTGGGCACAGATACGCAGTATTTT | - | 15 | TRBJ2-3 | - | TRBV6-5
CASSAADSRYGYTF | TGTGCCAGCAGCGCGGCGGACAGTCGCTATGGCTACACCTTC | - | 14 | TRBJ1-2 | - | TRBV9
CASSEYMETQYF | TGTGCCAGCAGTGAATACATGGAGACCCAGTACTTC | - | 12 | TRBJ2-5 | once | TRBV25-1
CASRRDRGSYTF | TGTGCCAGCAGGCGGGACAGGGGAAGCTACACCTTC | TRBD1 | 12 | TRBJ1-2 | - | TRBV5-6